This T cell receptor (beta chain) was profiled in a study of T-cell memory formation after mild COVID-19. Study results and limitations: Contracting CD4+ clones sat mainly in CM and EM; CD8+ in EMRA. What remained unconfirmed was the SARS-CoV-2 specificity of second-wave clones peaking on day 37.

MiXCR, run by TCRdb on the 5' RACE reads, gives a single entry per CDR3 protein. Seen here are about 110,000 distinct CDR3 sequences, under 15% observed once, and the top ten hold 27%. A few counts support this clonotype. Antigen: not known. Looked up from germline, CDR1 is SGHVS and CDR2 is FNYEAQ. Losses at the gene ends were 5 bases for V and 3 bases for J; bases not matched to a gene: 6. The CDR3 has 15 residues. This sequence originates from an adult woman who had mild COVID-19 (a few samples of this study predate the infection). Cell type and time point are not known. Sequencing was carried out using PBMCs or a T cell subset sorted from them (not recorded which). The rearrangement links TRBV7-6 to TRBJ2-7; the match to TRBD1 covers 11 bases. The CDR3 is CASSLTGQGDYEQYF. CDR3 sequence (DNA): TGTGCCAGCAGCCTGACGGGACAGGGGGACTACGAGCAGTACTTC.